The 26 T cell receptor beta chains presented below share a single source sample, sequenced in a study of blood T cell repertoires in COVID-19. TCRdb's table, derived via immunoSEQ multiplex PCR, lists solely in-frame clones and lacks some. The repertoire holds more than 15,000 clones, about 80% seen once, with approximately 23% in the top ten. The specimen sequenced was peripheral blood. Receptors were obtained from a man aged 60 to 75 with active or convalescent COVID-19.

The chain joins TRBV30 to TRBJ1-3; D possibly corresponds to TRBD1 (5 bases). The CDR3 totals 16 residues. Germline-derived CDR1 and CDR2 are GTSNPN and SVGIG (reference sequence). The V and J ends lost 0 bases and 3 bases respectively, with 15 bases between them. CDR3 region: CAWSVPDSQVGNTIYF. DNA for the CDR3: TGTGCCTGGAGTGTACCCGACAGTCAAGTTGGAAACACCATATATTTT. The full variable domain, completed using reference TRBV30 and TRBJ1-3, is SQTIHQWPATLVQPVGSPLSLECTVEGTSNPNLYWYRQAAGRGLQLLFYSVGIGQISSEVPQNLSASRPQDRQFILSSKKLLLSDSGFYLCAWSVPDSQVGNTIYFGEGSWLTVV.

The J gene is TRBJ2-3, the V gene TRBV27, with a possible D match to TRBD2 (5 bases). CDR1 is MNHEY and CDR2 is SMNVEV in the germline V gene (reference sequence). The V and J ends lost 5 bases and 2 bases respectively, with 17 bases between them. The CDR3 is 16 amino acids. Here the CDR3 DNA reads TGTGCCAGCAGTCTTAGGCAGCGGTACCCCACAGATACGCAGTATTTT. Translated, it gives CASSLRQRYPTDTQYF.

This clone was detected a few times. This chain joins TRBV7-3 and TRBJ2-5; 7 bases agree with TRBD2. Germline CDR1 and CDR2: SGHTA and FQGTGA. V shed 1 base, J shed 2 bases, and the junction held 4 bases outside the gene matches. The CDR3 length is 15 residues. CDR3 nucleotide sequence: TGTGCCAGCAGCTTAAGCGGCGGGAGACAAGAGACCCAGTACTTC. As protein: CASSLSGGRQETQYF.

The rearrangement joins TRBV30 to TRBJ1-1; perhaps TRBD1 as D (5 bases). The CDR3 has 11 residues. Germline V gene lookup returns CDR1 GTSNPN and CDR2 SVGIG (reference sequence). Trimming removed 7 bases at V and 7 bases at J, with 13 bases between. The CDR3 here is CAFGGPYEAFF. CDR3 bases: TGTGCCTTCGGGGGACCCTATGAAGCTTTCTTT. Together with reference TRBV30 and TRBJ1-1, the CDR3 gives the full variable domain: SQTIHQWPATLVQPVGSPLSLECTVEGTSNPNLYWYRQAAGRGLQLLFYSVGIGQISSEVPQNLSASRPQDRQFILSSKKLLLSDSGFYLCAFGGPYEAFFGQGTRLTVV.

Written as DNA, the CDR3 is TGTGCCAGCAGCTTTTGGGGGGTAAACACCGGGGAGCTGTTTTTT. It codes for CASSFWGVNTGELFF. The V call is TRBV5-5, the J call TRBJ2-2, with D perhaps TRBD2 (6 bases). CDR3 length equals 15 residues. The germline V and J ends were trimmed by 2 bases and 2 bases, with 10 bases remaining between them. Germline assignment: CDR1 SGHKS and CDR2 YYEKEE (reference sequence).

The rearrangement links TRBV9 to TRBJ2-2, with 10 bases that match TRBD1. Germline-derived CDR1 and CDR2 are SGDLS and YYNGEE. The CDR3 loop spans 16 amino acids. V was clipped by 0 bases and J by 8 bases; unmatched bases: 7. The CDR3: CASSVALTGGFGELFF. The CDR3 bases are TGTGCCAGCAGCGTAGCTCTGACAGGGGGCTTTGGGGAGCTGTTTTTT. Supplemented by reference TRBV9 and TRBJ2-2, the full variable domain reads DSGVTQTPKHLITATGQRVTLRCSPRSGDLSVYWYQQSLDQGLQFLIQYYNGEERAKGNILERFSAQQFPDLHSELNLSSLELGDSALYFCASSVALTGGFGELFFGEGSRLTVL.

The chain links TRBV6-5 to TRBJ2-1; D is uncertain. V lost 5 bases and J 1 base, leaving 9 bases between the germline ends. Looked up from germline, CDR1 is MNHEY and CDR2 is SVGAGI. The CDR3 totals 14 residues. The CDR3 nucleotides are TGTGCCAGCAGTCAGTCAAGATCCTACAATGAGCAGTTCTTC. Translating gives CASSQSRSYNEQFF.

The chain recombines TRBV6-5 with TRBJ1-1, with no clear D. Trimming removed 7 bases at V and 2 bases at J, with 8 bases between. The V gene's germline CDR1 is MNHEY and CDR2 SVGAGI. This CDR3 region has 12 residues. The CDR3: CASKAFNTEAFF. The CDR3 DNA reads as TGTGCCAGCAAAGCATTTAACACTGAAGCTTTCTTT.

This clone was observed a few times. V is TRBV10-3 and J is TRBJ1-2, with TRBD1 identical over 12 bases. V lost 7 bases to trimming and J lost 8 bases; unmatched junction nucleotides: 11. This CDR3 is built from 15 residues. Germline V lookup: CDR1 ENHRY, CDR2 SYGVKD. DNA of the CDR3: TGTGCCATCATGAGGGACAGGGGGCGCGGGGAAGGCTACACCTTC. Its translation: CAIMRDRGRGEGYTF.

The chain employs TRBV7-9 and TRBJ2-3; 12 bases map to TRBD2. CDR1 and CDR2 from the germline V gene are SEHNR and FQNEAQ (reference sequence). V was clipped by 1 base and J by 11 bases; unmatched bases: 10. This CDR3 has 16 residues. The CDR3 sequence: CASSLELAGGPWRQYF. DNA of the CDR3: TGTGCCAGCAGCTTAGAGCTAGCGGGGGGGCCCTGGAGGCAGTATTTT.

The chain carries TRBV5-4 and TRBJ2-7; D might be TRBD2 (6 bases). This CDR3 comprises 16 residues. V was shortened by 3 bases and J by 2 bases, with 18 bases between the two germline ends. CDR1 and CDR2 from the germline V gene are SGHNT and YYREEE (reference sequence). DNA for the CDR3: TGTGCCAGCAGCTCGCTACTGGCGGGATCACCCTACGAGCAGTACTTC. It specifies CASSSLLAGSPYEQYF.

The chain recombines TRBV6-5 with TRBJ2-3; a possible D gene is TRBD1 (6 bases). This CDR3 has 15 amino acids. The V gene lost 3 bases and the J gene lost 3 bases, with 13 bases spanning the gap. Germline lookup yields CDR1 MNHEY and CDR2 SVGAGI. CDR3 nucleotide sequence: TGTGCCAGCAGTTATAATCAGGGGAAGACAGATACGCAGTATTTT. It yields the protein CASSYNQGKTDTQYF.

V gene TRBV5-4 combines with J gene TRBJ2-2, with 9 bases fitting TRBD1. The CDR3 contains 16 residues. Per the germline V gene, CDR1 is SGHNT and CDR2 is YYREEE (reference sequence). Trimming removed 0 bases from V and 7 bases from J; junction bases left unmatched: 7. CDR3 nucleotide sequence: TGTGCCAGCAGCTTGGGGGGACAGGGATTGATCGGGGAGCTGTTTTTT. Residues: CASSLGGQGLIGELFF.

The chain links TRBV7-3 to TRBJ2-2, with 7 nucleotides matching TRBD2. Germline V gene sequence: CDR1 SGHTA, CDR2 FQGTGA. The junction had 5 bases not matched to a gene; V was cut back by 5 bases and J by 11 bases. The CDR3 has 12 residues. CDR3 sequence reads: CASSPSGEELFF. For the CDR3, the DNA is TGTGCCAGCAGCCCGAGCGGGGAAGAGCTGTTTTTT.

The V and J genes are TRBV7-2 and TRBJ2-1; 11 nucleotides line up with TRBD2. Germline CDR1 SGHTA, CDR2 FQGNSA. The CDR3 sequence is 16 residues long. The V and J ends lost 6 bases and 0 bases, in that order; junction bases with no gene match: 4. CDR3 sequence: CASRRLAGGSYNEQFF. CDR3 in DNA: TGTGCCAGCAGACGTCTAGCGGGAGGCTCCTACAATGAGCAGTTCTTC.

The chain links TRBV2 to TRBJ2-7; TRBD2 agrees at 15 bases. J was trimmed by 6 bases and V by 6 bases; bases with no gene match: 3. Germline loops: CDR1 SNHLY, CDR2 FYNNEI. CDR3 length equals 14 residues. The CDR3 reads CASSPGLAGGEQYF. CDR3 DNA sequence: TGTGCCAGCAGCCCGGGACTAGCGGGAGGCGAGCAGTACTTC.

The rearrangement joins TRBV27 to TRBJ1-2, with TRBD1 matching 10 bases. V was clipped by 4 bases and J by 7 bases; unmatched bases: 12. The CDR3 contains 16 residues. The germline V gene has CDR1 MNHEY and CDR2 SMNVEV (reference sequence). The CDR3 region is CASSSPSRDRGGGYTF. CDR3 DNA: TGTGCCAGCAGTTCCCCCAGCCGGGACAGGGGAGGTGGCTACACCTTC.

This chain connects TRBV5-4 to TRBJ2-5, with D hard to call. V was pared by 4 bases and J by 2 bases, with 9 bases between. The CDR3 totals 13 residues. The germline V gene encodes CDR1 SGHNT and CDR2 YYREEE (reference sequence). CDR3 sequence reads: CASSPTTQETQYF. The CDR3 DNA reads TGTGCCAGCAGCCCGACGACACAAGAGACCCAGTACTTC.

The chain carries TRBV5-1 and TRBJ2-5; perhaps TRBD2 as D (5 bases). CDR1 SGHRS and CDR2 YFSETQ come from the germline V gene. V was cut by 4 bases and J by 3 bases, with 13 bases left in between. The CDR3 runs 14 residues. CDR3 in amino acids: CASSPGGGEETQYF. In DNA, the CDR3 is TGCGCCAGCAGCCCCGGAGGAGGCGAAGAGACCCAGTACTTC.

The rearrangement links TRBV27 to TRBJ1-1, with 7 nucleotides matching TRBD1. This CDR3 contains 13 residues. V was clipped by 5 bases and J by 4 bases; unmatched bases: 4. Per germline, CDR1 MNHEY and CDR2 SMNVEV (reference sequence). CDR3 loop: CASSGGQITEAFF. CDR3 coding DNA: TGTGCCAGCAGTGGGGGACAGATCACTGAAGCTTTCTTT.

The J gene is TRBJ1-6, the V gene TRBV3-1 (or the pseudogene TRBV3-2); D is unclear. Germline values: CDR1 LGHDT, CDR2 YNNKEL (reference sequence). The CDR3 totals 16 residues. The germline V and J ends were trimmed by 0 bases and 3 bases, with 9 bases remaining between them. Here the CDR3 DNA reads TGTGCCAGCAGCCAAGAGTTGGCGGACTATAATTCACCCCTCCACTTT. The encoded protein is CASSQELADYNSPLHF.

V usage is TRBV7-3 and J usage is TRBJ2-5; D is unclear. This CDR3 region has 13 residues. The germline V gene has CDR1 SGHTA and CDR2 FQGTGA. Deletions cut 2 bases from V and 3 bases from J, with 7 bases between. DNA of the CDR3: TGTGCCAGCAGCTTACAGGTAGAAGAGACCCAGTACTTC. As protein: CASSLQVEETQYF.

This sequence joins TRBV29-1 and TRBJ2-3, with TRBD2 as a possible D gene (6 bases). Per germline, CDR1 SQVTM and CDR2 ANQGSEA. The CDR3 length is 12 residues. Trimming left V 2 bases short and J 4 bases short, with 7 bases between. The CDR3 bases are TGCAGCGTTGAACGGGAGTCAGATACGCAGTATTTT. Protein sequence: CSVERESDTQYF.

This clone is a singleton in its sample. The chain carries TRBV28 and TRBJ2-3; the match to TRBD1 covers 7 bases. Germline V gives CDR1 MDHEN, CDR2 SYDVKM. J gave up 1 base and V 5 bases, and 6 bases lay outside the gene matches. CDR3 size: 15 residues. In DNA form, the CDR3 reads TGTGCCAGCAGTCCCACAGGACAGGGCACAGATACGCAGTATTTT. Protein product: CASSPTGQGTDTQYF.

The chain uses TRBV30 and TRBJ2-5; 12 bases map to TRBD2. Germline lookup yields CDR1 GTSNPN and CDR2 SVGIG (reference sequence). V lost 7 bases, J lost 3 bases, and 12 bases stayed unmatched. The CDR3 runs 16 residues. The CDR3 DNA reads as TGTGCCTTCCGAGAGCGAGGACTAGCGGGGAAAGAGACCCAGTACTTC. Its translation is CAFRERGLAGKETQYF.

This clone turned up a few times. The chain links TRBV25-1 to TRBJ2-2, with 7 bases aligning to TRBD1. The trim removed 7 bases at V and 4 bases at J, leaving 3 bases unmatched. The CDR3 loop spans 13 amino acids. The germline V gene has CDR1 MGHDK and CDR2 SYGVNS. CDR3 sequence reads: CASKTGVTGELFF. The DNA of the CDR3 is TGTGCCAGCAAAACAGGGGTCACCGGGGAGCTGTTTTTT. The variable domain in full, completed from reference TRBV25-1 and TRBJ2-2, reads EADIYQTPRYLVIGTGKKITLECSQTMGHDKMYWYQQDPGMELHLIHYSYGVNSTEKGDLSSESTVSRIRTEHFPLTLESARPSHTSQYLCASKTGVTGELFFGEGSRLTVL.